The source of this TCR beta chain is a study of blood T cells in healthy people across ages. Sample-barcoded 5' priming and a J-beta primer mix drove a second PCR of about 6 to 12 cycles. TCRdb passed the 5' RACE reads through MiXCR, listing each CDR3 protein once. The sample holds 1 million or so distinct CDR3 sequences; around 43% are singletons and the top ten take 18%. This clonotype was counted a few times. Trimming removed 1 base from V and 2 bases from J, with 12 bases in between. Germline loops: CDR1 SGHTA, CDR2 FQGNSA. This CDR3 region has 15 residues. The rearrangement joins TRBV7-2 to TRBJ2-7; TRBD1 is a possible D gene (5 bases). Sequencing used blood. The clonotype originates from a woman aged 55-70 years in good health. The CDR3 region has the DNA TGTGCCAGCAGCTTAGTGAGGACAACCGCCTACGAGCAGTACTTC. The encoded protein is CASSLVRTTAYEQYF.